This entry lists 14 T cell receptor beta chains sequenced from one sample in a study of cytomegalovirus exposure and HLA in healthy donors. Use of 60 Vbeta and 13 Jbeta primers characterized the PCR. Profiling relied on immunoSEQ multiplex PCR, and the TCRdb table lists in-frame clones only, not all of them. This sample has about 200,000 clones, with around four fifths found just once. Sequenced input: PBMCs. All receptors derive from a woman aged 35 to 49 in good health and CMV-seronegative.

This chain uses TRBV6-1 with TRBJ2-7, with 8 positions matching TRBD2. This CDR3 region has 14 residues. The V and J ends lost 5 bases and 6 bases, in that order; junction bases with no gene match: 9. The V gene's germline CDR1 is MNHNS and CDR2 SASEGT. The CDR3 spells CASSTRGDGGEQYF. The DNA for the CDR3 is TGTGCCAGCAGTACGCGGGGGGATGGGGGCGAGCAGTACTTC.

This clone was detected only once. The chain combines TRBV10-1 with TRBJ2-3; 11 bases are a match to TRBD2. The CDR3 is 17 amino acids. V gave up 3 bases and J gave up 2 bases; unmatched junction bases: 7. Germline-derived CDR1 and CDR2 are WNHNN and SYGVQD (reference sequence). The CDR3 spells CASSDRLAGTATDTQYF. CDR3 nucleotide sequence: TGCGCCAGCAGTGATCGACTAGCGGGAACTGCCACAGATACGCAGTATTTT.

This clone was counted once. The V and J genes are TRBV15 and TRBJ2-7; D unclear. V lost 0 bases and J lost 0, with 9 bases in between. The CDR3 totals 15 residues. Looked up from germline, CDR1 is LNHNV and CDR2 is YYDKDF (reference sequence). The CDR3 here is CATSRDAVSSYEQYF. The CDR3 DNA reads TGTGCCACCAGCAGAGATGCGGTGAGCTCCTACGAGCAGTACTTC.

CDR3 region: CASSSLGQTTEAFF. The CDR3 nucleotides are TGTGCCAGCAGTTCTCTTGGACAGACCACTGAAGCTTTCTTT. The chain combines TRBV6-6 with TRBJ1-1; a weak D match, TRBD1 (6 bases). The CDR3 runs to 14 residues. Germline CDR1 MNHNY, CDR2 SVGAGI (reference sequence). The V end was cut by 4 bases, the J end by 4 bases, with 13 bases between.

The gene calls are TRBV6-5 and TRBJ2-1; TRBD1 matches at 9 bases. V shed 0 bases and J 7 bases; nucleotides not matched to a gene: 7. CDR1 and CDR2 (germline): MNHEY, SVGAGI. The CDR3 runs 16 residues. CDR3 protein: CASSYSKGQGGNEQFF. The CDR3 DNA reads as TGTGCCAGCAGTTACTCGAAGGGACAGGGTGGGAATGAGCAGTTCTTC.

This CDR3 reads CASRPGTGSSYEQYF. The DNA of the CDR3 is TGTGCCAGTAGGCCCGGGACAGGAAGCTCCTACGAGCAGTACTTC. The J gene is TRBJ2-7, the V gene TRBV19; TRBD1 matches at 8 bases. V lost 6 bases to trimming and J lost 0 bases; unmatched junction nucleotides: 7. This CDR3 is built from 15 residues. From germline, CDR1 is LNHDA and CDR2 SQIVND (reference sequence).

The chain has TRBV6-5 and TRBJ1-5, with D hard to call. This CDR3 has 12 amino acids. Germline assignment: CDR1 MNHEY and CDR2 SVGAGI. Trimming shortened V by 8 bases and J by 5 bases, and 10 bases separated the two germline ends. CDR3 sequence: CASGEGDQPQHF. Here the CDR3 DNA reads TGTGCCAGCGGAGAGGGAGATCAGCCCCAGCATTTT.

This clone was detected only once. The chain is built from TRBV18 and TRBJ2-1; maybe TRBD1 (5 bases). Germline V gene data show CDR1 as KGHSH and CDR2 as LQKENI. This CDR3 contains 13 residues. Trimming took off 3 bases at V and 12 bases at J, with 15 bases between the two ends. CDR3 loop: CASSPLTSQGQFF. The CDR3 bases are TGTGCCAGCTCACCTCTGACCTCTCAGGGGCAGTTCTTC. Full variable domain (outside the CDR3, taken from reference TRBV18 and TRBJ2-1): NAGVMQNPRHLVRRRGQEARLRCSPMKGHSHVYWYRQLPEEGLKFMVYLQKENIIDESGMPKERFSAEFPKEGPSILRIQQVVRGDSAAYFCASSPLTSQGQFFGPGTRLTVL.

The chain carries TRBV30 and TRBJ2-7; D remains ambiguous. There are 11 residues in the CDR3. Trimming shortened V by 1 base and J by 4 bases, and 5 bases separated the two germline ends. The germline gives CDR1 GTSNPN, CDR2 SVGIG (reference sequence). Here the CDR3 DNA reads TGTGCCTGGAGTGCTAAGTACGAGCAGTACTTC. Protein sequence: CAWSAKYEQYF.

V is TRBV27 and J is TRBJ1-2, with TRBD1 matching 10 bases. J was trimmed by 6 bases and V by 4 bases; bases with no gene match: 8. This CDR3 spans 15 amino acids. Germline lookup yields CDR1 MNHEY and CDR2 SMNVEV (reference sequence). The CDR3 nucleotides are TGTGCCAGCAGTTCGCCCTCCGGGACAGGGGATGGCTACACCTTC. Its translation: CASSSPSGTGDGYTF.

The chain carries TRBV25-1 and TRBJ1-2, with D maybe TRBD1 (6 bases). The V gene's germline CDR1 is MGHDK and CDR2 SYGVNS. This CDR3 is built from 13 residues. V lost 4 bases and J 3 bases, leaving 9 bases between the germline ends. In DNA, the CDR3 is TGTGCCAGCAGTGCCGGGACATACTATGGCTACACCTTC. Protein product: CASSAGTYYGYTF.

The chain has TRBV7-9 and TRBJ2-7; D not certain. V dropped 1 base and J dropped 3 bases, with 4 bases sitting between them. The CDR3 runs 12 residues. Germline CDR1 and CDR2: SEHNR and FQNEAQ (reference sequence). The DNA of the CDR3 is TGTGCCAGCAGCTTAGGCGTCTACGAGCAGTACTTC. Its translation: CASSLGVYEQYF.

The genes are TRBV7-9 and TRBJ2-1; TRBD2 aligns across 12 bases. The V gene end was trimmed by 5 bases and the J gene end by 0 bases; junction bases not matched to a gene: 5. The CDR3 has 17 residues. Germline CDR1 is SEHNR and CDR2 is FQNEAQ (reference sequence). The CDR3 coding sequence is TGTGCCAGCAGCCAGACTAGCGGGAGCTCCTCCTACAATGAGCAGTTCTTC. Translating it yields CASSQTSGSSSYNEQFF.

CDR3 in amino acids: CATSRTGTANTEAFF. The CDR3 DNA sequence: TGTGCCACCAGCAGAACCGGGACAGCGAACACTGAAGCTTTCTTT. The chain uses TRBV15 and TRBJ1-1; 7 bases match TRBD1. With 2 bases clipped from V and 1 base from J, the junction kept 4 bases outside the gene matches. From germline, CDR1 is LNHNV and CDR2 YYDKDF (reference sequence). The CDR3 contains 15 residues.